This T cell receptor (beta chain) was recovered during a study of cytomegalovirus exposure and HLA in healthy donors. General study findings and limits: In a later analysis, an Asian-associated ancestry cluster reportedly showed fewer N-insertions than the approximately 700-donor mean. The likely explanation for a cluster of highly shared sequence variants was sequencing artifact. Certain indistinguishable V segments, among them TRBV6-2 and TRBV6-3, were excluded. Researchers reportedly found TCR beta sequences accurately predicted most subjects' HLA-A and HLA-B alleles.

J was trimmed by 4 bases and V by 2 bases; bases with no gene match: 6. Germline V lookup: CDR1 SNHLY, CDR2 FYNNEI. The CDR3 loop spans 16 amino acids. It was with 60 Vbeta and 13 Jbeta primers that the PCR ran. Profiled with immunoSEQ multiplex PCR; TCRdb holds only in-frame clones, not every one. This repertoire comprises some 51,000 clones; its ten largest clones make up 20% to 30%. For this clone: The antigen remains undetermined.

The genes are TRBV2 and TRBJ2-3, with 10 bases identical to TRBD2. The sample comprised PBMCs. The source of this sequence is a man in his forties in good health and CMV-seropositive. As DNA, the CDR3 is TGTGCCAGCAGTGAAAAAACTAGCGGGGCGGCAGATACGCAGTATTTT. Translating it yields CASSEKTSGAADTQYF. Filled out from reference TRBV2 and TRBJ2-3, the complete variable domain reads EPEVTQTPSHQVTQMGQEVILRCVPISNHLYFYWYRQILGQKVEFLVSFYNNEISEKSEIFDDQFSVERPDGSNFTLKIRSTKLEDSAMYFCASSEKTSGAADTQYFGPGTRLTVL.